This T cell receptor beta chain originates from a study of CD8+ T cells in alopecia areata. cDNA serving as the sequencing template came from extracted, reverse transcribed RNA. The table came from immunoSEQ multiplex PCR; TCRdb's copy has only in-frame clones and leaves some out. Altogether about 150,000 clones are present, more than 75% being singletons, with the ten largest covering over 12%. Individuals with alopecia areata gave both lesional scalp punch biopsies and peripheral blood for collection. Whole-study results and caveats: Lesional scalp exceeded normal scalp in clonality, especially in alopecia totalis/universalis. The study also sequences resident alphabeta T cells of normal skin in scalp samples. Mouse data revealed clearer TCR sharing than patient data did, a gap possibly tied to HLA.

Germline V CDR1 and CDR2: SGHAT, FQNNGV. The CDR3 length is 17 residues. Trimming removed 5 bases from V and 0 bases from J, with 17 bases in between. Regarding this clone: The target antigen is unknown.

The clonotype comes from a human donor with alopecia areata. Sequencing was performed on CD8+ T cells sorted from blood, taken at week 0. The J gene is TRBJ2-1, the V gene TRBV11-2, with D perhaps matching TRBD2 (5 bases). CDR3 region: CASSPREYTSSYNEQFF. The CDR3 DNA reads TGTGCCAGCAGCCCAAGGGAGTACACGAGCTCCTACAATGAGCAGTTCTTC.